These 20 T cell receptor beta chains originate from one sample sequenced in a study of blood T cells in healthy people across ages. Next came a second PCR, run for roughly 6 to 11 cycles, which used a sample-barcoded 5' primer along with a J-beta primer mix. One entry per CDR3 protein, called by TCRdb with MiXCR from the 5' RACE reads. There are some 880,000 distinct CDR3 sequences in the sample; roughly 35% occur only once, and around 13% lies in the top ten. The specimen sequenced was blood. These receptors came from a man aged 18-30 years in good health.

In this sample, this clonotype turned up many times. One end of the junction is discordant with germline, which a read error may explain. The CDR3 region has the DNA TGTGCCAGCAGTGACTCTGGAGCGGATGAGCAGTACTTC. Its protein product is CASSDSGADEQYF. V is TRBV6-5 and J is TRBJ2-5; possibly TRBD2 for D (5 bases). Germline-derived CDR1 and CDR2 are MNHEY and SVGAGI. CDR3 size: 13 residues.

As DNA, the CDR3 is TGTGCCAGCAGTCCCCAGGACAGGCGATACTATGGCTACACCTTC. Encoded protein: CASSPQDRRYYGYTF. This rearrangement joins TRBV12-3 or TRBV12-4 to TRBJ1-2; TRBD1 matches at 7 bases. V was clipped by 5 bases and J by 3 bases; unmatched bases: 9. CDR3 size: 15 residues.

This clonotype was detected a few times. The V call is TRBV9, the J call TRBJ2-1, with D hard to call. This CDR3 contains 15 residues. Germline V gene lookup returns CDR1 SGDLS and CDR2 YYNGEE. V lost 2 bases and J lost 0, with 9 bases in between. The CDR3 here is CASSVGYSSYNEQFF. CDR3 DNA sequence: TGTGCCAGCAGCGTCGGATACAGCTCCTACAATGAGCAGTTCTTC.

Ten or more counts support this clonotype. The rearrangement uses TRBV6-2 or TRBV6-3 and TRBJ2-5; D might be TRBD2 (5 bases). CDR1 is MNHEY, CDR2 SVGEGT, per germline. The germline V and J ends were trimmed by 4 bases and 5 bases, with 8 bases remaining between them. The CDR3 spans 12 residues. CDR3 protein: CASSLWEETQYF. CDR3 DNA: TGTGCCAGCAGTTTATGGGAGGAGACCCAGTACTTC.

Regarding this clonotype: A much larger clone differs from this one at a single base, so this may be a read error. V usage is TRBV27 and J usage is TRBJ2-1, with D perhaps given as TRBD1 or TRBD2 (5 bases each). CDR1 and CDR2 (germline): MNHEY, SMNVEV (reference sequence). V lost 6 bases and J 8 bases, leaving 14 bases between the germline ends. The CDR3 loop spans 13 amino acids. The CDR3 DNA reads as TGTGCCAGCAGCTGGGACCAGCGCGATGAGCAGTTCTTC. Protein sequence: CASSWDQRDEQFF.

The table lists this clonotype with a few counts. The chain has TRBV28 and TRBJ1-5, with 7 bases lining up with TRBD1. The germline gives CDR1 MDHEN, CDR2 SYDVKM. V dropped 5 bases and J dropped 9; count of bases not matched to a gene: 10. This CDR3 contains 14 residues. The DNA for the CDR3 is TGTGCCAGCAGTCAACCCCTGAACAGGGGGCCCCAGCATTTT. Translation gives CASSQPLNRGPQHF.

This chain joins TRBV5-1 and TRBJ1-1; weak D call: TRBD1 (5 bases). Trimming removed 4 bases at V and 1 base at J, with 14 bases between. This CDR3 is built from 15 residues. Germline V gives CDR1 SGHRS, CDR2 YFSETQ. As DNA, the CDR3 is TGCGCCAGCAGCCCGTCGGGACGGAAGAACACTGAAGCTTTCTTT. It encodes CASSPSGRKNTEAFF.

V gene TRBV6-5 combines with J gene TRBJ2-3; D is possibly TRBD1 (6 bases). V lost 0 bases and J 0 bases, leaving 13 bases between the germline ends. The CDR3 sequence is 17 residues long. Per the germline V gene, CDR1 is MNHEY and CDR2 is SVGAGI. In DNA form, the CDR3 reads TGTGCCAGCAGTTACTCTCCACAGGGCGCTAGCACAGATACGCAGTATTTT. Translated: CASSYSPQGASTDTQYF.

This clonotype came up a few times. The CDR3 sequence is CASSPSLGVGEKLFF. The CDR3 DNA is TGTGCCAGCAGCCCGTCTTTAGGGGTGGGTGAAAAACTGTTTTTT. The rearrangement uses TRBV14 and TRBJ1-4; D is perhaps TRBD1 (5 bases). The length of the CDR3 is 15 residues. The germline CDR1 and CDR2 sequences are SGHDN and FVKESK. Trimming left V 4 bases short and J 7 bases short, with 16 bases between.

The genes are TRBV10-3 and TRBJ1-1; 9 positions match TRBD1. This CDR3 is 14 amino acids long. Germline trimming cut 11 bases from V and 3 bases from J; bases unmatched to any gene: 10. Germline CDR1 and CDR2: ENHRY and SYGVKD. The DNA for the CDR3 is TGTGCCGTCGTAAGGGACAGGGCGGACACTGAAGCTTTCTTT. It encodes CAVVRDRADTEAFF.

This clonotype was counted a few times. The rearrangement joins TRBV7-9 to TRBJ2-3; no clear D gene. Looked up from germline, CDR1 is SEHNR and CDR2 is FQNEAQ (reference sequence). The V and J ends lost 5 bases and 4 bases respectively, with 10 bases between them. The CDR3 loop spans 13 amino acids. The CDR3 loop reads CASSLEEADTQYF. The CDR3 DNA sequence: TGTGCCAGCAGCCTCGAGGAAGCAGATACGCAGTATTTT.

The rearrangement joins TRBV2 to TRBJ2-1; 8 nucleotides align to TRBD2. V was pared by 6 bases and J by 3 bases, with 4 bases of the junction left unmatched. This CDR3 is 14 amino acids long. Germline V gene data show CDR1 as SNHLY and CDR2 as FYNNEI. CDR3 coding DNA: TGTGCCAGCAGAGGCGCGGGGGGCTACAATGAGCAGTTCTTC. Translated: CASRGAGGYNEQFF.

The chain combines TRBV2 with TRBJ2-1; a weak D match, TRBD1 (5 bases). Between the trimmed V and J ends, which lost 5 bases and 9 bases, there was a span of 17 bases. CDR3 length: 14 amino acids. From germline, CDR1 is SNHLY and CDR2 FYNNEI. The CDR3 DNA sequence: TGTGCCAGCAGTCTGATGACCAGCAGGGCTGAGCAGTTCTTC. Its protein product is CASSLMTSRAEQFF.

This clonotype occurred a few times. CDR3 in DNA: TGTGCCAGCAGTTACTCATGGGCAGGGGCTAGGGAGACCCAGTACTTC. Its translation is CASSYSWAGARETQYF. The chain has TRBV6-5 and TRBJ2-5, with a tentative D call TRBD1 (6 bases). Germline lookup yields CDR1 MNHEY and CDR2 SVGAGI. The CDR3 extends over 16 amino acids. The V end lost 0 bases, the J end lost 5 bases, and 16 bases lay between the germline ends.

This clonotype was counted ten times or more. The chain joins TRBV6-2 or TRBV6-3 to TRBJ2-3, with D perhaps matching TRBD1 (6 bases). The germline gives CDR1 MNHEY, CDR2 SVGEGT. Trimming stripped 2 bases from V and 2 bases from J, with 14 bases between. This CDR3 is 16 amino acids long. Here the CDR3 reads CASSYRDIAFTDTQYF. The DNA of the CDR3 is TGTGCCAGCAGTTACCGGGACATCGCTTTCACAGATACGCAGTATTTT.

This clonotype has a handful of counts. The CDR3 DNA sequence: TGTGCCAGCAGCTCACAGGGGGCTAAGAACCATGGCTACACCTTC. It is translated as CASSSQGAKNHGYTF. The chain couples TRBV7-9 to TRBJ1-2, with TRBD1 identical over 9 bases. Germline assignment: CDR1 SEHNR and CDR2 FQNEAQ (reference sequence). CDR3 length: 15 residues. V dropped 4 bases and J dropped 6; count of bases not matched to a gene: 9.

The CDR3 region is CASSQGRQGDRNQPQHF. The CDR3 nucleotides are TGCGCCAGCAGCCAAGGCCGACAGGGGGATCGGAATCAGCCCCAGCATTTT. The genes are TRBV4-1 and TRBJ1-5; 9 bases match TRBD1. Germline-derived CDR1 and CDR2 are MGHRA and YSYEKL. CDR3 length: 17 amino acids. The J segment lost 4 bases and the V segment lost 1 base, leaving 8 bases of the junction unmatched.

This clonotype was picked up many times. This chain links TRBV4-3 with TRBJ1-2, with unresolved D. The CDR3 is 13 amino acids. Trimming took off 1 base at V and 8 bases at J, with 11 bases between the two ends. Germline CDR1 LGHNA, CDR2 YSLEER. CDR3 region: CASSQALLGGYTF. CDR3 DNA: TGCGCCAGCAGCCAAGCCCTACTCGGCGGCTACACCTTC.

The genes are TRBV3-1 and TRBJ2-1; D call uncertain. Trimming shortened V by 2 bases and J by 2 bases, and 16 bases separated the two germline ends. The CDR3 totals 17 residues. Germline values: CDR1 LGHDT, CDR2 YNNKEL (reference sequence). Here the CDR3 reads CASSQPVKAGAYNEQFF. CDR3 DNA: TGTGCCAGCAGCCAACCAGTAAAGGCTGGGGCCTACAATGAGCAGTTCTTC.

Comment on this clonotype: A junction boundary mismatches the germline segment, possibly from a read error. This chain links TRBV18 with TRBJ2-3; D remains ambiguous. This CDR3 spans 13 amino acids. Germline-derived CDR1 and CDR2 are KGHSH and LQKENI. In DNA, the CDR3 is TGTACCAGCTCACTCCCCATGGCGGATACGCAGTATTTT. It encodes CTSSLPMADTQYF.